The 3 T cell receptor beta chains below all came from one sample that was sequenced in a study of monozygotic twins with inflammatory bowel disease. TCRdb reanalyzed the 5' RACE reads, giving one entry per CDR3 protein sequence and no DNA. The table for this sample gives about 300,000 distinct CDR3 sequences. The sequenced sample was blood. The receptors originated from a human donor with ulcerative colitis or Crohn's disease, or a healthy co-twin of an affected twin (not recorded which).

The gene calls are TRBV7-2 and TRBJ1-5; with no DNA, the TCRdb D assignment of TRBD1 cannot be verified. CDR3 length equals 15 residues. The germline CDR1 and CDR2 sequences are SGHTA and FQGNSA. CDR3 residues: CASSLVGGTNQPQHF.

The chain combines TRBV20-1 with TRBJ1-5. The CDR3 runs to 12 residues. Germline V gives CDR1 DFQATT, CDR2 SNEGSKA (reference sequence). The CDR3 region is CSASRQLQPQHF.

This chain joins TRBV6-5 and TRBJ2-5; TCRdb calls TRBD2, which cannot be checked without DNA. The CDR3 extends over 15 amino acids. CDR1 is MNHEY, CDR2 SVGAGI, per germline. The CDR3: CASSYSILPQETQYF.